Shown below are 24 T cell receptor beta chains from a single sample sequenced in a study of T cell responses to AZD1222 COVID-19 vaccine. Clones were sequenced by immunoSEQ multiplex PCR, and TCRdb holds only the in-frame ones, with some missing. The table shows some 180,000 clones, with just under 90% occurring only once. The source material was peripheral blood, sampled on day 0 of AZD1222 vaccination. These receptors all come from an adult in good health.

This clone was counted a single time. The chain combines TRBV2 with TRBJ2-5; 16 bases fit TRBD2. Germline trimming cut 6 bases from V and 5 bases from J; bases unmatched to any gene: 6. This CDR3 is 16 amino acids long. Germline values: CDR1 SNHLY, CDR2 FYNNEI. The CDR3, as DNA: TGTGCCAGCAGCACACAGGGACTAGCGGGAGGGGAGACCCAGTACTTC. This codes for CASSTQGLAGGETQYF.

This clone was seen only once. The CDR3: CASSGLAGGTYEQYF. The CDR3 DNA reads as TGTGCCAGTAGTGGGCTAGCGGGAGGTACCTACGAGCAGTACTTC. V is TRBV19 and J is TRBJ2-7; 11 positions match TRBD2. The CDR3 spans 15 residues. Germline V gives CDR1 LNHDA, CDR2 SQIVND (reference sequence). The ends lost 5 bases at V and 2 bases at J; junction bases unmatched: 5.

In this sample, this clone turned up a few times. CDR3 in DNA: TGCAGCGTTGAAGGGACAGGGTTCCTGGGGGCTTTCTTT. This gives the protein CSVEGTGFLGAFF. The chain recombines TRBV29-1 with TRBJ1-1; 8 nucleotides match TRBD1. CDR3 length: 13 residues. Germline V gene lookup returns CDR1 SQVTM and CDR2 ANQGSEA. J lost 11 bases, V lost 1 base, and 9 bases had no gene match.

V and J are TRBV28 and TRBJ1-2; D is undetermined. The CDR3 has 14 residues. Germline V gene lookup returns CDR1 MDHEN and CDR2 SYDVKM. V dropped 5 bases and J dropped 4 bases, with 14 bases sitting between them. The CDR3 DNA follows: TGTGCCAGCAGTCAAACAGAAGGGATCTATGGCTACACCTTC. Translating gives CASSQTEGIYGYTF.

The V call is TRBV3-1 (or the pseudogene TRBV3-2), the J call TRBJ2-7; D is possibly TRBD2 (6 bases). This CDR3 has 15 residues. Germline loops: CDR1 LGHDT, CDR2 YNNKEL (reference sequence). Deletions cut 1 base from V and 3 bases from J, with 13 bases between. This CDR3 is CASSQAAGPFYEQYF. Here the CDR3 DNA reads TGTGCCAGCAGCCAAGCGGCGGGGCCTTTCTACGAGCAGTACTTC.

The chain carries TRBV7-3 and TRBJ2-1; TRBD2 aligns across 7 bases. CDR1 SGHTA and CDR2 FQGTGA come from the germline V gene. The CDR3 loop spans 14 amino acids. V lost 2 bases to trimming and J lost 5 bases; unmatched junction nucleotides: 3. The CDR3 spells CASSLAGVNNEQFF. CDR3 DNA: TGTGCCAGCAGCTTAGCGGGAGTGAACAATGAGCAGTTCTTC.

This clone has a single count. J is TRBJ2-7 and V is TRBV4-2, with 9 nucleotides matching TRBD2. Germline lookup yields CDR1 LGHNA and CDR2 YNFKEQ. V trimming: 3 bases; J trimming: 4 bases; junction bases outside the gene matches: 7. The CDR3 has 15 amino acids. CDR3 DNA sequence: TGTGCCAGCAGCCAGAACCTAGCGGGAAGGTACGAGCAGTACTTC. Translating it yields CASSQNLAGRYEQYF.

J is TRBJ2-5 and V is TRBV7-8; maybe TRBD1 (7 bases). V lost 4 bases and J lost 5, with 17 bases in between. This CDR3 has 15 amino acids. Germline values: CDR1 SGHVS, CDR2 FQNEAQ. The CDR3 here is CASSSRRPGGETQYF. The CDR3, as DNA: TGTGCCAGCAGCTCCCGGAGGCCAGGGGGGGAGACCCAGTACTTC.

This rearrangement joins TRBV28 to TRBJ1-3; TRBD1 matches 8 bases. The V segment lost 5 bases and the J segment 8 bases; nucleotides outside the gene matches: 8. Germline V gives CDR1 MDHEN, CDR2 SYDVKM. The CDR3 is 14 residues long. CDR3 sequence: CASSPGQGGHTIYF. The CDR3 DNA follows: TGTGCCAGCAGTCCCGGACAGGGCGGACACACCATATATTTT. The variable domain in full, completed from reference TRBV28 and TRBJ1-3, reads DVKVTQSSRYLVKRTGEKVFLECVQDMDHENMFWYRQDPGLGLRLIYFSYDVKMKEKGDIPEGYSVSREKKERFSLILESASTNQTSMYLCASSPGQGGHTIYFGEGSWLTVV.

This sequence joins TRBV4-3 and TRBJ2-1; possibly TRBD2 for D (7 bases). Germline V lookup: CDR1 LGHNA, CDR2 YSLEER. This CDR3 contains 17 residues. The V gene lost 3 bases and the J gene lost 5 bases, with 20 bases spanning the gap. In nucleotides, the CDR3 is TGCGCCAGCAGCCAGGGCCTGGGGGGGGGCTTCAACAATGAGCAGTTCTTC. It codes for CASSQGLGGGFNNEQFF.

As for this clone: Other DNA sequences in the sample encode the same CDR3. This rearrangement joins TRBV28 to TRBJ2-1, with D possibly being TRBD2 (6 bases). The germline gives CDR1 MDHEN, CDR2 SYDVKM. The CDR3 length is 14 residues. The ends were cut back, 4 bases at V and 1 base at J, with 8 bases in the middle. CDR3 region: CASSYGGSYNEQFF. CDR3 coding DNA: TGTGCCAGCAGTTACGGGGGTTCCTACAATGAGCAGTTCTTC. The full variable domain, in which reference TRBV28 and TRBJ2-1 provide the parts outside the CDR3, is DVKVTQSSRYLVKRTGEKVFLECVQDMDHENMFWYRQDPGLGLRLIYFSYDVKMKEKGDIPEGYSVSREKKERFSLILESASTNQTSMYLCASSYGGSYNEQFFGPGTRLTVL.

The count of this clone is one. The gene calls are TRBV5-1 and TRBJ1-4; D gene ambiguous. Trimming stripped 2 bases from V and 4 bases from J, with 12 bases between. Germline V gene data show CDR1 as SGHRS and CDR2 as YFSETQ. The CDR3 is 15 amino acids. CDR3 bases: TGCGCCAGCAGCTTAATGCATGAGAGTAATGAAAAACTGTTTTTT. Protein product: CASSLMHESNEKLFF.

This sequence joins TRBV2 and TRBJ2-5; D is ambiguous. Between the trimmed V and J ends, which lost 7 bases and 7 bases, there was a span of 13 bases. CDR1 is SNHLY, CDR2 FYNNEI, per germline. The CDR3 runs to 12 residues. The CDR3 DNA reads TGTGCCAGCACCCCCGGAGTTTCGACCCAGTACTTC. Residues: CASTPGVSTQYF.

The V and J genes are TRBV15 and TRBJ1-2; 9 bases line up with TRBD1. The CDR3 is 18 residues long. CDR1 is LNHNV and CDR2 is YYDKDF in the germline V gene (reference sequence). The ends lost 3 bases at V and 3 bases at J; junction bases unmatched: 14. The CDR3 sequence is CATSRPGTGIGRDYGYTF. The CDR3 DNA reads as TGTGCCACCAGCAGGCCCGGGACAGGGATCGGGCGCGACTATGGCTACACCTTC.

The V gene is TRBV3-1 (or the pseudogene TRBV3-2), the J gene TRBJ2-3; 9 nucleotides align to TRBD1. There are 15 residues in the CDR3. CDR1 LGHDT and CDR2 YNNKEL come from the germline V gene (reference sequence). Trimming cost V 4 bases and J 5 bases; bases outside gene matches: 7. CDR3 amino acids: CASSRGQGRQDTQYF. CDR3 in DNA: TGTGCCAGCAGCCGAGGACAGGGGAGACAAGATACGCAGTATTTT.

The genes are TRBV19 and TRBJ2-1, with TRBD2 matching 8 bases. CDR3 length equals 16 residues. Germline lookup yields CDR1 LNHDA and CDR2 SQIVND (reference sequence). V shed 4 bases, J shed 4 bases, and the junction held 9 bases outside the gene matches. The CDR3 is CASSTLTGGLYNEQFF. CDR3 nucleotides: TGTGCCAGTAGTACCCTCACGGGGGGGCTTTACAATGAGCAGTTCTTC.

Details on this clone: The sample contains more than one DNA sequence encoding this CDR3. This chain uses TRBV6-5 with TRBJ2-7; tentatively, D is TRBD1 (5 bases). This CDR3 spans 13 amino acids. The germline V gene has CDR1 MNHEY and CDR2 SVGAGI. V lost 6 bases to trimming and J lost 1 base, with 10 bases between them. The CDR3: CASSPPGSYEQYF. DNA for the CDR3: TGTGCCAGCAGCCCCCCAGGGTCCTACGAGCAGTACTTC.

The rearrangement uses TRBV25-1 and TRBJ1-2; D may be TRBD1 (5 bases). Germline V gene sequence: CDR1 MGHDK, CDR2 SYGVNS. V was trimmed by 2 bases and J by 8 bases, leaving 12 bases between them. The CDR3 contains 13 residues. Here the CDR3 reads CASSERGARGYTF. The CDR3 bases are TGTGCCAGCAGTGAACGAGGGGCTCGGGGCTACACCTTC.

This clone has a count of ten or more. The genes are TRBV2 and TRBJ1-2; possibly TRBD1 for D (5 bases). Trimming removed 7 bases from V and 4 bases from J, with 16 bases in between. CDR1 and CDR2 (germline): SNHLY, FYNNEI. The CDR3 is made up of 14 amino acids. This CDR3 is CASTIAGESYGYTF. CDR3 in DNA: TGTGCCAGCACCATAGCGGGGGAAAGCTATGGCTACACCTTC.

CDR3 amino acids: CASSQGLGTETQYF. In nucleotides, the CDR3 is TGTGCCAGCAGTCAGGGACTAGGGACAGAGACCCAGTACTTC. The rearrangement links TRBV27 to TRBJ2-5; 8 positions match TRBD2. This CDR3 contains 14 residues. The ends lost 5 bases at V and 4 bases at J; junction bases unmatched: 6. Germline values: CDR1 MNHEY, CDR2 SMNVEV (reference sequence).

The chain carries TRBV2 and TRBJ1-6; 7 nucleotides match TRBD1. The CDR3 contains 14 residues. The germline CDR1 and CDR2 sequences are SNHLY and FYNNEI. V gave up 7 bases and J gave up 9 bases; unmatched junction bases: 9. CDR3 sequence: CASITGVRGSPLHF. The CDR3 nucleotides read TGTGCCAGCATTACAGGGGTTCGTGGTTCACCCCTCCACTTT.

This clone was recorded only once. The genes are TRBV10-3 and TRBJ2-7; D may be TRBD1 (5 bases). In germline, CDR1 is ENHRY, CDR2 SYGVKD. The length of the CDR3 is 14 residues. Between the trimmed V and J ends, which lost 2 bases and 4 bases, there was a span of 12 bases. This chain's CDR3 is CAISERTIGYEQYF. CDR3 DNA: TGTGCCATCAGTGAGAGGACAATAGGGTACGAGCAGTACTTC.

This clone was found once. The genes are TRBV4-3 and TRBJ1-6; maybe TRBD1 (5 bases). CDR3 size: 17 residues. Germline V gene lookup returns CDR1 LGHNA and CDR2 YSLEER. Trimming shortened V by 0 bases and J by 11 bases, and 20 bases separated the two germline ends. CDR3: CASSQDTGGGSRTPLHF. CDR3 DNA: TGCGCCAGCAGCCAAGATACGGGGGGTGGGAGTCGGACACCCCTCCACTTT.

The chain has TRBV5-8 and TRBJ1-3, with D perhaps TRBD1 (5 bases). The CDR3 has 15 amino acids. With 1 base removed from V and 0 bases from J, the gap between germline ends came to 8 bases. Germline V lookup: CDR1 SGHTS, CDR2 YDEGEE. The CDR3 nucleotides are TGTGCCAGCAGCTTGCGGGACTACTCTGGAAACACCATATATTTT. The encoded protein is CASSLRDYSGNTIYF. Combining the CDR3 with reference TRBV5-8 and TRBJ1-3 gives the whole variable domain EAGVTQSPTHLIKTRGQQATLRCSPISGHTSVYWYQQALGLGLQFLLWYDEGEERNRGNFPPRFSGRQFPNYSSELNVNALELEDSALYLCASSLRDYSGNTIYFGEGSWLTVV.